The next 31 T cell receptor beta chains were all read from a single sample in a study of spatial heterogeneity in lung cancer. Regarding time point: sample taken at primary tumor resection. The sequenced material consisted of unsorted whole RNA from tumor, nontumor lung or frozen PBMC. Each CDR3 protein is one row after TCRdb ran MiXCR on the 5' RACE reads. The sample records about 10,000 distinct CDR3 sequences, over 3% being singletons. The sample in question was PBMCs, obtained at surgery. The receptors were gathered from a female donor with early-stage non-small cell lung cancer.

A word on this clonotype: As an off-target read in a library built for alpha chains, this beta chain has a frequency of little significance. The chain uses TRBV7-2 and TRBJ1-6; D gene ambiguous. Germline CDR1 reads SGHTA; CDR2 reads FQGNSA. The ends were cut back, 5 bases at V and 4 bases at J, with 6 bases in the middle. CDR3 size: 13 residues. CDR3 residues: CASSQDYNSPLHF. The CDR3 DNA sequence: TGTGCCAGCAGCCAGGATTATAATTCACCCCTCCACTTT.

This clonotype was seen at least ten times. With the library built for alpha chains, this beta chain is off target and its frequency is not meaningful. The rearrangement links TRBV7-2 to TRBJ2-1; TRBD2 matches 9 bases. Germline-derived CDR1 and CDR2 are SGHTA and FQGNSA. V gave up 5 bases and J gave up 14 bases; unmatched junction bases: 13. CDR3 length: 14 residues. In DNA form, the CDR3 reads TGTGCCAGCAGCCCCACCGGGACTAGCTCCGTTAAGTTCTTC. Translated: CASSPTGTSSVKFF.

This clonotype was counted many times. Little can be read into the size of this beta chain, an off-target read in a library designed for alpha chains. J is TRBJ2-7 and V is TRBV9; 7 bases are a match to TRBD2. CDR3 length: 14 residues. Looked up from germline, CDR1 is SGDLS and CDR2 is YYNGEE. Germline trimming cut 4 bases from V and 2 bases from J; bases unmatched to any gene: 6. Here the CDR3 DNA reads TGTGCCAGCAGCCCCCGGGGGGACGCCTACGAGCAGTACTTC. This encodes CASSPRGDAYEQYF. The complete variable domain, with remaining parts taken from reference TRBV9 and TRBJ2-7, reads DSGVTQTPKHLITATGQRVTLRCSPRSGDLSVYWYQQSLDQGLQFLIQYYNGEERAKGNILERFSAQQFPDLHSELNLSSLELGDSALYFCASSPRGDAYEQYFGPGTRLTVT.

This clonotype was found a few times. The library was prepared for alpha chains; this beta chain is a stray read, so its frequency means little. The gene calls are TRBV3-1 and TRBJ2-7; TRBD2 matches 9 bases. Germline values: CDR1 LGHDT, CDR2 YNNKEL (reference sequence). The CDR3 runs to 15 residues. V shed 1 base and J 3 bases; nucleotides not matched to a gene: 4. CDR3 in amino acids: CASSQGSGGNYEQYF. DNA of the CDR3: TGTGCCAGCAGCCAAGGTAGCGGGGGTAACTACGAGCAGTACTTC.

This clonotype was counted at least ten times. This beta chain appears as a stray read in a library generated for alpha chains; its size is not informative. The chain carries TRBV29-1 and TRBJ2-7; 10 bases line up with TRBD1. Germline-derived CDR1 and CDR2 are SQVTM and ANQGSEA. This CDR3 has 13 amino acids. J lost 3 bases, V lost 7 bases, and 6 bases had no gene match. The CDR3 loop is CSARGQGGYEQYF. The DNA of the CDR3 is TGCAGCGCCCGAGGACAGGGGGGCTACGAGCAGTACTTC.

There are many counts of this clonotype. Because the library targeted alpha chains, this beta chain is an off-target read whose size means little. The J gene is TRBJ2-1, the V gene TRBV10-3; 9 bases line up with TRBD1. The CDR3 covers 15 residues. CDR1 and CDR2 (germline): ENHRY, SYGVKD. V lost 6 bases and J lost 3; bases outside the gene matches: 6. CDR3 bases: TGTGCCATCAGGTTCTCGGGACAGGGCTACAATGAGCAGTTCTTC. Encoded protein: CAIRFSGQGYNEQFF.

Regarding this clonotype: This beta chain slipped into a library made for alpha chains as a stray read, so its size is not meaningful. The rearrangement joins TRBV5-1 to TRBJ2-3; 9 bases line up with TRBD2. V was clipped by 0 bases and J by 1 base; unmatched bases: 6. Germline V lookup: CDR1 SGHRS, CDR2 YFSETQ. The CDR3 has 17 amino acids. In DNA form, the CDR3 reads TGCGCCAGCAGCTTGGCAGGACTAGCGCGGGGCACAGATACGCAGTATTTT. Protein product: CASSLAGLARGTDTQYF.

This clonotype was detected ten times or more. Found in a library prepared for alpha chains, this beta chain is an off-target read, and its abundance has little meaning. This chain links TRBV20-1 with TRBJ2-7; no clear D. Trimming removed 5 bases at V and 7 bases at J, with 18 bases between. The CDR3 extends over 13 amino acids. CDR1 is DFQATT, CDR2 SNEGSKA, per germline (reference sequence). For the CDR3, the DNA is TGCAGTGCTCCCGGACCGAGGAGTCGAGAGCAGTACTTC. This codes for CSAPGPRSREQYF.

This clonotype was seen more than once but under ten times. This beta chain represents an off-target read in a library built for alpha chains; its size is of limited meaning. V usage is TRBV27 and J usage is TRBJ1-6, with 8 bases identical to TRBD1. The CDR3 loop spans 15 amino acids. J lost 7 bases, V lost 6 bases, and 8 bases had no gene match. Germline V CDR1 and CDR2: MNHEY, SMNVEV (reference sequence). Written as DNA, the CDR3 is TGTGCCAGCAGGGTCGGACAGGGTTTGAATTCACCCCTCCACTTT. Its protein product is CASRVGQGLNSPLHF.

At least ten counts were recorded for this clonotype. Little can be read into the size of this beta chain, an off-target read in a library designed for alpha chains. This sequence joins TRBV4-3 and TRBJ1-1; D is ambiguous. V was clipped by 0 bases and J by 0 bases, with 5 bases between them. Per the germline V gene, CDR1 is LGHNA and CDR2 is YSLEER. The CDR3 extends over 14 amino acids. As DNA, the CDR3 is TGCGCCAGCAGCCAAGATGGGCTGAACACTGAAGCTTTCTTT. It is translated as CASSQDGLNTEAFF.

As concerns this clonotype: A library prepared for alpha chains yielded this beta chain as an off-target read; its size is of little meaning. The rearrangement uses TRBV3-1 and TRBJ2-7; no reliable D call. V dropped 4 bases and J dropped 1 base, with 14 bases sitting between them. Germline V CDR1 and CDR2: LGHDT, YNNKEL (reference sequence). The CDR3 runs 15 residues. This CDR3 is CASSPDPSGSYEQYF. CDR3 DNA sequence: TGTGCCAGCAGCCCGGACCCATCTGGGTCCTACGAGCAGTACTTC.

This clonotype has a count of ten or more. Since it is a stray read in a library aimed at alpha chains, this beta chain has a size that is not meaningful. The chain is built from TRBV20-1 and TRBJ2-7, with D tentatively TRBD1 (6 bases). V was clipped by 5 bases and J by 1 base, with 15 bases between them. The length of the CDR3 is 14 residues. CDR1 is DFQATT, CDR2 SNEGSKA, per germline (reference sequence). Here the CDR3 DNA reads TGCAGTGCTGGCAAGACAGGCCAATCCTACGAGCAGTACTTC. Translation gives CSAGKTGQSYEQYF.

This clonotype was seen ten or more times. This beta chain is off target for a library built for alpha chains, so its abundance means little. V gene TRBV14 combines with J gene TRBJ2-3; possibly TRBD1 for D (5 bases). V was shortened by 2 bases and J by 0 bases, with 12 bases between the two germline ends. The CDR3 consists of 16 residues. Germline assignment: CDR1 SGHDN and CDR2 FVKESK. In nucleotides, the CDR3 is TGTGCCAGCAGCCAACCGACAGTACCTAGCACAGATACGCAGTATTTT. Protein product: CASSQPTVPSTDTQYF.

In regard to this clonotype: In a library made to pick up alpha chains, this beta chain is a stray read with a size that means little. The DNA of the CDR3 is TGTGCCACCCGAGTGGGACAGAGACTATCCAATGAGCAGTTCTTC. Residues: CATRVGQRLSNEQFF. The chain links TRBV28 to TRBJ2-1, with 7 bases aligning to TRBD1. This CDR3 has 15 amino acids. With 10 bases clipped from V and 6 bases from J, the junction kept 15 bases outside the gene matches. Per the germline V gene, CDR1 is MDHEN and CDR2 is SYDVKM.

The table lists this clonotype with many counts. This beta chain is off target for a library built for alpha chains, so its abundance means little. The rearrangement links TRBV5-1 to TRBJ1-1; 7 positions agree with TRBD1. Trimming cost V 1 base and J 1 base; bases outside gene matches: 4. Germline assignment: CDR1 SGHRS and CDR2 YFSETQ. This CDR3 is built from 15 residues. CDR3 sequence (DNA): TGCGCCAGCAGCTTGATGGGACAGCAGAACACTGAAGCTTTCTTT. It translates to CASSLMGQQNTEAFF.

Many counts were recorded for this clonotype. The size of this beta chain means little, since it is a stray read in a library made for alpha chains. The chain carries TRBV19 and TRBJ2-2; no firm D call. This CDR3 contains 14 residues. Germline CDR1 reads LNHDA; CDR2 reads SQIVND (reference sequence). With 5 bases removed from V and 1 base from J, the gap between germline ends came to 8 bases. CDR3 nucleotides: TGTGCCAGTAGTCGTTGGGTGAACACCGGGGAGCTGTTTTTT. Translated: CASSRWVNTGELFF.

This clonotype was seen ten or more times. This beta chain is an unintended read in a library built for alpha chains; its size means little. The chain is built from TRBV5-1 and TRBJ2-5; 9 nucleotides line up with TRBD1. The V segment lost 3 bases and the J segment 4 bases; nucleotides outside the gene matches: 10. The CDR3 length is 16 residues. From germline, CDR1 is SGHRS and CDR2 YFSETQ. CDR3 DNA: TGCGCCAGCAGCTCCGGACAGGGGTCCCCGGGAGAGACCCAGTACTTC. This gives the protein CASSSGQGSPGETQYF.

In its sample, this clonotype was seen many times. This beta chain turned up in a library designed for alpha chains; as an off-target read, its abundance says little. This chain joins TRBV20-1 and TRBJ2-7; 12 positions match TRBD1. Germline values: CDR1 DFQATT, CDR2 SNEGSKA (reference sequence). This CDR3 is 14 amino acids long. V lost 1 base to trimming and J lost 4 bases; unmatched junction nucleotides: 2. The CDR3 reads CSARGDRGQYEQYF. CDR3 sequence (DNA): TGCAGTGCTAGAGGGGACAGGGGGCAATACGAGCAGTACTTC.

This clonotype was picked up many times. This beta chain is an unintended read in a library built for alpha chains; its size means little. The chain has TRBV4-3 and TRBJ1-5, with TRBD1 as a possible D gene (5 bases). V lost 2 bases to trimming and J lost 7 bases, with 21 bases between them. CDR3 length equals 17 residues. From germline, CDR1 is LGHNA and CDR2 YSLEER. In DNA form, the CDR3 reads TGCGCCAGCAGCCAAAAAGCTCTGGGGGGAATGGGGCAGCCCCAGCATTTT. Residues: CASSQKALGGMGQPQHF.

This clonotype was detected many times. This beta chain represents an off-target read in a library built for alpha chains; its size is of limited meaning. The CDR3 protein is CASRFPGGDYGYTF. The CDR3 bases are TGTGCCAGCAGATTCCCAGGGGGCGACTATGGCTACACCTTC. The V call is TRBV6-2 or TRBV6-3, the J call TRBJ1-2, with TRBD1 identical over 8 bases. V dropped 6 bases and J dropped 3; count of bases not matched to a gene: 6. Germline assignment: CDR1 MNHEY and CDR2 SVGEGT. The CDR3 runs 14 residues.

Points on this clonotype: Little can be read into the size of this beta chain, an off-target read in a library designed for alpha chains. The chain has TRBV14 and TRBJ2-1; D is ambiguous. Trimming stripped 4 bases from V and 5 bases from J, with 12 bases between. This CDR3 has 14 amino acids. Looked up from germline, CDR1 is SGHDN and CDR2 is FVKESK. The CDR3 sequence is CASSRRAVNNEQFF. The CDR3 nucleotides read TGTGCCAGCAGCCGTAGGGCAGTAAACAATGAGCAGTTCTTC.

This clonotype has ten or more counts. This beta chain came through as a stray read in a library set up for alpha chains, and its size says little. The genes are TRBV12-3 or TRBV12-4 and TRBJ2-7, with 11 bases identical to TRBD2. Trimming at V came to 3 bases and at J to 0 bases, leaving 7 bases not matched to a gene. This CDR3 has 17 residues. This CDR3 is CASSFEQTSGSSYEQYF. DNA for the CDR3: TGTGCCAGCAGTTTCGAACAAACTAGCGGGAGCTCCTACGAGCAGTACTTC.

This clonotype was seen many times. Found in a library prepared for alpha chains, this beta chain is an off-target read, and its abundance has little meaning. The chain links TRBV9 to TRBJ2-2; 10 bases are a match to TRBD2. Trimming removed 0 bases from V and 6 bases from J; junction bases left unmatched: 5. Germline CDR1 SGDLS, CDR2 YYNGEE. The CDR3 is 16 residues long. CDR3 in DNA: TGTGCCAGCAGCGTAGGAAGCGGGAGGGCCCCCGGGGAGCTGTTTTTT. Translation: CASSVGSGRAPGELFF.

In this sample, this clonotype turned up many times. Because this beta chain is a stray read in a library intended to capture alpha chains, its abundance should not be given much weight. The genes are TRBV15 and TRBJ1-5; D is ambiguous. V was pared by 0 bases and J by 1 base, with 13 bases between. CDR3 size: 17 residues. Germline CDR1 LNHNV, CDR2 YYDKDF (reference sequence). The CDR3 loop reads CATSRDDRRSSNQPQHF. The CDR3 DNA reads as TGTGCCACCAGCAGAGATGATCGGAGGTCGAGCAATCAGCCCCAGCATTTT.

In its sample, this clonotype ranks as medium-sized (0.01 to 0.1%). This beta chain slipped into a library made for alpha chains as a stray read, so its size is not meaningful. This chain links TRBV28 with TRBJ2-7, with TRBD1 identical over 8 bases. The V gene end was trimmed by 5 bases and the J gene end by 0 bases; junction bases not matched to a gene: 6. Germline CDR1 reads MDHEN; CDR2 reads SYDVKM. The CDR3 spans 15 residues. In nucleotides, the CDR3 is TGTGCCAGCAGTCCGGACAGGGCCCGCTCCTACGAGCAGTACTTC. This translates into CASSPDRARSYEQYF.

This clonotype appeared many times. This beta chain is off target for a library built for alpha chains, so its abundance means little. This sequence joins TRBV10-3 and TRBJ1-2; D may be TRBD1 (6 bases). The CDR3 length is 14 residues. The germline CDR1 and CDR2 sequences are ENHRY and SYGVKD. The V and J ends lost 3 bases and 4 bases respectively, with 12 bases between them. In nucleotides, the CDR3 is TGTGCCATCAGTGAAAACAGGGCGACCTATGGCTACACCTTC. Protein product: CAISENRATYGYTF.

This clonotype was counted at least ten times. The library was prepared for alpha chains; this beta chain is a stray read, so its frequency means little. The chain carries TRBV25-1 and TRBJ1-1, with D hard to call. The CDR3 spans 13 residues. The germline gives CDR1 MGHDK, CDR2 SYGVNS. Trimming pared 3 bases from V and 8 bases from J, leaving 13 bases between. The CDR3, as DNA: TGTGCCAGCAGTGATGGAAGGCGGCAGGAAGCTTTCTTT. It yields the protein CASSDGRRQEAFF.

In the case of this clonotype: The library was built for alpha chains, so this beta chain is an off-target read and its size means little. The chain joins TRBV5-1 to TRBJ2-3, with 10 positions matching TRBD2. Per germline, CDR1 SGHRS and CDR2 YFSETQ. The CDR3 covers 13 residues. J lost 12 bases, V lost 3 bases, and 7 bases had no gene match. The DNA of the CDR3 is TGCGCCAGCAGCTCAGACCTAGCGGGAGTTCAGTATTTT. This codes for CASSSDLAGVQYF.

Many counts were recorded for this clonotype. With the library built for alpha chains, this beta chain is off target and its frequency is not meaningful. The chain has TRBV29-1 and TRBJ2-7; tentative D call: TRBD2 (6 bases). V lost 4 bases, J lost 3 bases, and 10 bases lay in between. The length of the CDR3 is 12 residues. Germline V gives CDR1 SQVTM, CDR2 ANQGSEA. The CDR3 sequence: CSVGLGNYEQYF. DNA of the CDR3: TGCAGCGTTGGACTAGGAAACTACGAGCAGTACTTC.

This clonotype was observed many times. This beta chain is an off-target read within a library intended for alpha chains, so its frequency means little. The V and J genes are TRBV6-2 or TRBV6-3 and TRBJ2-5; TRBD1 agrees at 8 bases. Germline CDR1 is MNHEY and CDR2 is SVGEGT. The V gene end was trimmed by 0 bases and the J gene end by 1 base; junction bases not matched to a gene: 7. There are 17 residues in the CDR3. The CDR3 reads CASSYSSGGGLQETQYF. The CDR3 DNA follows: TGTGCCAGCAGTTACTCTTCAGGGGGCGGCCTCCAAGAGACCCAGTACTTC.

Judged by abundance, this clonotype is medium-sized. For a library built for alpha chains, this beta chain is a stray read; little rests on its size. V is TRBV29-1 and J is TRBJ2-7; 7 bases align to TRBD2. The CDR3 totals 14 residues. Germline CDR1 reads SQVTM; CDR2 reads ANQGSEA. Losses at the gene ends were 2 bases for V and 0 bases for J; bases not matched to a gene: 4. The DNA for the CDR3 is TGCAGCGTTGAAACTAGCGCGAACTCCTACGAGCAGTACTTC. Amino acid sequence: CSVETSANSYEQYF.